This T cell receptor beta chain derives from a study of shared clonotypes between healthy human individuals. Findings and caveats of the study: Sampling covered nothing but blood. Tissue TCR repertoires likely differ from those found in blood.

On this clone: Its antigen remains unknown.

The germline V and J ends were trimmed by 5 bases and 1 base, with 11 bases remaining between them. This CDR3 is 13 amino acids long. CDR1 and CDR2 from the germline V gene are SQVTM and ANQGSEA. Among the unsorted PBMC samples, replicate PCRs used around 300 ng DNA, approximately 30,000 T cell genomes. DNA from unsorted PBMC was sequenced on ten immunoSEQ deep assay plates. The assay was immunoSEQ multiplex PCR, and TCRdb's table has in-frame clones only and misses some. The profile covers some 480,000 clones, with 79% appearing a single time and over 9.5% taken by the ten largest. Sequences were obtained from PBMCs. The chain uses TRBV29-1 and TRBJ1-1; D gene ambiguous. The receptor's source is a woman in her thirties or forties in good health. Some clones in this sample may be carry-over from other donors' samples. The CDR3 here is CSVSIQSNTEAFF. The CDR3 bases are TGCAGCGTTTCCATACAATCGAACACTGAAGCTTTCTTT.